What follows are 21 T cell receptor beta chains derived from one specimen sequenced in a study of T cell responses to AZD1222 COVID-19 vaccine (dated by TCRdb to 2020 to 2023). The method behind the library was the immunoSEQ multiplex PCR assay. TCRdb took this table from immuneACCESS and kept in-frame rearrangements with V and J called. Such tables lack part of the clones; where checked against another copy, unresolved V genes explain under half of the gap, and the rest is unexplained. Present in this sample are 150,000 to 170,000 clones, roughly 90% of which were seen just once. The ten largest clones capture 5.5% of the sample. What the time point label conveys for this sample: baseline before first vaccination. The sample's treatment or condition, from its label and the paper: meningococcal conjugate vaccine given as trial control. The sequencing used peripheral blood, collected on day 0 of MenACWY control vaccination. The receptors were sampled from an adult in good health.

The chain links TRBV10-1 to TRBJ2-2, with unresolved D. The CDR3 covers 11 residues. Germline lookup yields CDR1 WNHNN and CDR2 SYGVQD (reference sequence). V lost 3 bases and J lost 7, with 3 bases in between. CDR3: CASSENGELFF. The CDR3 bases are TGCGCCAGCAGTGAAAACGGGGAGCTGTTTTTT.

The chain carries TRBV28 and TRBJ1-2; possible D gene TRBD1, 5 bases. Germline CDR1 reads MDHEN; CDR2 reads SYDVKM. The CDR3 spans 12 residues. Trimming pared 7 bases from V and 5 bases from J, leaving 11 bases between. Here the CDR3 DNA reads TGTGCCAGCACTCAGGGAAATTATGGCTACACCTTC. This sequence encodes CASTQGNYGYTF.

The V gene is TRBV10-2, the J gene TRBJ2-1; D is unclear. Per germline, CDR1 WSHSY and CDR2 SAAADI. The CDR3 has 13 amino acids. Trimming took 7 bases from V and 0 from J, leaving 7 bases between them. The CDR3 DNA reads as TGCGCCAGCAAAATGATCTCCTACAATGAGCAGTTCTTC. It is translated as CASKMISYNEQFF.

The rearrangement uses TRBV28 and TRBJ2-7, with D possibly matching TRBD1 (6 bases). Per the germline V gene, CDR1 is MDHEN and CDR2 is SYDVKM. This CDR3 comprises 14 residues. V was trimmed by 5 bases and J by 3 bases, leaving 14 bases between them. The CDR3 reads CASSPTDRFYEQYF. The DNA of the CDR3 is TGTGCCAGCAGTCCGACTGACAGGTTCTACGAGCAGTACTTC.

This clone showed up just once. The genes are TRBV7-8 and TRBJ1-5, with D possibly TRBD1 on 5 matching bases. This CDR3 is 16 amino acids long. With 2 bases removed from V and 4 bases from J, the gap between germline ends came to 15 bases. Germline V gene sequence: CDR1 SGHVS, CDR2 FQNEAQ. The CDR3 protein is CASSLKVGSGNQPQHF. CDR3 bases: TGTGCCAGCAGCTTAAAGGTTGGGTCAGGGAATCAGCCCCAGCATTTT. The full variable domain, with the rest looked up from reference TRBV7-8 and TRBJ1-5, is GAGVSQSPRYKVAKRGQDVALRCDPISGHVSLFWYQQALGQGPEFLTYFQNEAQLDKSGLPSDRFFAERPEGSVSTLKIQRTQQEDSAVYLCASSLKVGSGNQPQHFGDGTRLSIL.

This sequence joins TRBV5-4 and TRBJ1-4; TRBD1 aligns across 10 bases. There are 13 residues in the CDR3. V lost 4 bases and J lost 9; bases outside the gene matches: 3. Germline V lookup: CDR1 SGHNT, CDR2 YYREEE (reference sequence). CDR3 nucleotide sequence: TGTGCCAGCAGCCAGGGACAGGGGAAAAAACTGTTTTTT. Translating gives CASSQGQGKKLFF.

The rearrangement joins TRBV30 to TRBJ1-3; D remains ambiguous. CDR3 length: 12 residues. The germline V and J ends were trimmed by 5 bases and 1 base, with 6 bases remaining between them. Germline CDR1 is GTSNPN and CDR2 is SVGIG (reference sequence). The CDR3: CAWSNSGNTIYF. The CDR3 DNA reads TGTGCCTGGTCAAATTCTGGAAACACCATATATTTT. Filled out from reference TRBV30 and TRBJ1-3, the complete variable domain reads SQTIHQWPATLVQPVGSPLSLECTVEGTSNPNLYWYRQAAGRGLQLLFYSVGIGQISSEVPQNLSASRPQDRQFILSSKKLLLSDSGFYLCAWSNSGNTIYFGEGSWLTVV.

This chain joins TRBV19 and TRBJ2-5; TRBD2 matches 7 bases. Germline-derived CDR1 and CDR2 are LNHDA and SQIVND (reference sequence). The CDR3 totals 15 residues. V gave up 5 bases and J gave up 1 base; unmatched junction bases: 7. The CDR3 DNA reads TGTGCCAGTAGTTTCCTTTCTAGCGGCCAAGAGACCCAGTACTTC. It encodes CASSFLSSGQETQYF.

The V gene is TRBV24-1, the J gene TRBJ2-2; D call uncertain. The V gene lost 4 bases and the J gene lost 3 bases, with 14 bases spanning the gap. Germline loops: CDR1 KGHDR, CDR2 SFDVKD. This CDR3 region has 16 residues. CDR3 in DNA: TGTGCCACCAGTGACCCTCGGGCCCCGGACACCGGGGAGCTGTTTTTT. This gives the protein CATSDPRAPDTGELFF.

The V call is TRBV4-1, the J call TRBJ1-5; the D is unclear. Germline CDR1 is MGHRA and CDR2 is YSYEKL. The CDR3 extends over 14 amino acids. V was trimmed by 1 base and J by 7 bases, leaving 11 bases between them. As DNA, the CDR3 is TGCGCCAGCAGCCAAGTAGGGTTGTCCCAGCCCCAGCATTTT. This codes for CASSQVGLSQPQHF.

A few counts support this clone. The J gene is TRBJ2-5, the V gene TRBV5-4; the match to TRBD2 covers 8 bases. CDR1 is SGHNT and CDR2 is YYREEE in the germline V gene (reference sequence). This CDR3 region has 14 residues. V lost 3 bases and J lost 4; bases outside the gene matches: 5. As DNA, the CDR3 is TGTGCCAGCAGCTCTTCGGGGGGGCGAGAGACCCAGTACTTC. It codes for CASSSSGGRETQYF.

The rearrangement links TRBV28 to TRBJ2-7; no clear D gene. Germline assignment: CDR1 MDHEN and CDR2 SYDVKM. This CDR3 has 12 amino acids. Trimming removed 5 bases from V and 3 bases from J, with 8 bases in between. CDR3 residues: CASSRDIYEQYV. CDR3 sequence (DNA): TGTGCCAGCAGTCGAGACATCTACGAGCAGTACGTC.

The rearrangement links TRBV9 to TRBJ1-3; D remains ambiguous. The CDR3 has 14 residues. V lost 4 bases to trimming and J lost 0 bases, with 8 bases between them. Looked up from germline, CDR1 is SGDLS and CDR2 is YYNGEE. The CDR3 sequence: CASSRHYSGNTIYF. The DNA of the CDR3 is TGTGCCAGCAGCAGACACTACTCTGGAAACACCATATATTTT.

Ten or more counts support this clone. This chain joins TRBV5-8 and TRBJ1-6; 8 bases agree with TRBD1. V was pared by 0 bases and J by 9 bases, with 2 bases of the junction left unmatched. CDR3 length: 14 amino acids. The germline CDR1 and CDR2 sequences are SGHTS and YDEGEE. CDR3 bases: TGTGCCAGCAGCTTGGTCCAGGGGGCTTCACCCCTCCACTTT. Translating it yields CASSLVQGASPLHF.

As regards this clone: The sample has other DNA sequences that encode this CDR3 too. The genes are TRBV5-4 and TRBJ1-1, with unresolved D. The germline V gene encodes CDR1 SGHNT and CDR2 YYREEE (reference sequence). Trimming removed 0 bases from V and 0 bases from J, with 6 bases in between. The CDR3 covers 14 residues. The CDR3 sequence is CASSLEALNTEAFF. CDR3 coding DNA: TGTGCCAGCAGCTTGGAGGCCCTGAACACTGAAGCTTTCTTT.

The V gene is TRBV2, the J gene TRBJ2-5, with a possible D match to TRBD1 (5 bases). The CDR3 is 13 residues long. Deletions cut 8 bases from V and 0 bases from J, with 10 bases between. Germline values: CDR1 SNHLY, CDR2 FYNNEI. The CDR3 protein is CASLDRYQETQYF. As DNA, the CDR3 is TGTGCCAGCCTCGACAGATACCAAGAGACCCAGTACTTC.

This sequence joins TRBV7-2 and TRBJ2-2; possible D gene TRBD1, 5 bases. This CDR3 is built from 15 residues. V shed 5 bases and J shed 6 bases, with 16 bases lying between them. Germline values: CDR1 SGHTA, CDR2 FQGNSA. CDR3 sequence (DNA): TGTGCCAGCAGCCCCCGAACTGGACATCCCGGGGAGCTGTTTTTT. Translating gives CASSPRTGHPGELFF.

The chain couples TRBV11-3 to TRBJ2-1; 15 bases are shared with TRBD2. The CDR3 covers 19 residues. Per the germline V gene, CDR1 is SGHNT and CDR2 is YENEEA. With 0 bases clipped from V and 3 bases from J, the junction kept 6 bases outside the gene matches. The CDR3 region has the DNA TGTGCCAGCAGCTTAGATATGGGGACTAGCGGGAGGTTCTACAATGAGCAGTTCTTC. Translating gives CASSLDMGTSGRFYNEQFF.

This chain links TRBV12-3 or TRBV12-4 with TRBJ1-2; D is ambiguous. With 3 bases removed from V and 0 bases from J, the gap between germline ends came to 5 bases. This CDR3 has 13 residues. The CDR3 loop is CASSFTANYGYTF. The CDR3 DNA reads as TGTGCCAGCAGTTTCACAGCTAACTATGGCTACACCTTC.

V and J are TRBV2 and TRBJ2-2; no clear D. The germline gives CDR1 SNHLY, CDR2 FYNNEI. V lost 6 bases and J lost 6, with 17 bases in between. The CDR3 contains 15 residues. The DNA of the CDR3 is TGTGCCAGCAGGGTAGCAGCAGCTACGGCCGGGGAGCTGTTTTTT. Translation: CASRVAAATAGELFF.

The chain uses TRBV19 and TRBJ1-2; D is undetermined. V lost 7 bases and J lost 1, with 10 bases in between. Germline lookup yields CDR1 LNHDA and CDR2 SQIVND (reference sequence). This CDR3 has 13 residues. CDR3 region: CASTWTGNYGYTF. As DNA, the CDR3 is TGTGCCAGTACCTGGACTGGTAACTATGGCTACACCTTC.